The present entry profiles one T cell receptor beta chain with its context. What it binds is not known. cDNA synthesis used the whole RNA isolate, giving expressed TCRB sequences. Produced via immunoSEQ multiplex PCR; TCRdb's table is partial and in-frame only. There are around 200,000 clones in the sample; more than 10% occur only once, and roughly 0.56% lies in the top ten. Every donor had blood drawn once into heparin, roughly 100 mL on average. These data belong to a study of beta chain features in type 1 diabetes. Overall study results and limits: Shorter TCRB CDR3s, moderately but significantly so, marked every one of the four CD4+ subsets in Type 1 diabetes patients. A greater similarity of naive, central memory and Treg TCRB repertoires was seen among patients than among healthy donors.

Per the germline V gene, CDR1 is GTSNPN and CDR2 is SVGIG (reference sequence). The CDR3 has 13 amino acids. V was clipped by 5 bases and J by 4 bases; unmatched bases: 2. The clonotype originates from a woman aged 18-30 years in good health. The chain is built from TRBV30 and TRBJ2-2, with 9 bases lining up with TRBD1. Sequences were obtained from central memory CD4+ T cells from blood. In DNA, the CDR3 is TGTGCCTGGGGACAGGGGTTCACCGGGGAGCTGTTTTTT. Protein product: CAWGQGFTGELFF. The full variable domain, completed using reference TRBV30 and TRBJ2-2, is SQTIHQWPATLVQPVGSPLSLECTVEGTSNPNLYWYRQAAGRGLQLLFYSVGIGQISSEVPQNLSASRPQDRQFILSSKKLLLSDSGFYLCAWGQGFTGELFFGEGSRLTVL.